A selection of T cell receptor beta chains follows, all from one sample in a study of T-cell reconstitution after alpha-beta-depleted transplantation in children. TCRdb independently ran MiXCR on the PCR reads; one entry per CDR3 protein. Among 200,000 to 300,000 distinct CDR3 sequences listed, more than 10% were seen once. The specimen comprised PBMCs from the stem cell graft donor, sampled from the stem cell graft. These receptors originate from a human donor who donated a stem cell graft to a child with acute lymphoblastic leukemia. The CDR3 runs from the conserved cysteine through the conserved F or W. The D gene is left open where the match is weak. A clone size is listed for some rows: how often the clone was seen (once, few, many), or a class if it is expanded.

D gene: .; clone size: many; J gene: TRBJ1-5; V gene: TRBV12-3/TRBV12-4; CDR3 protein: CASSLGWEGSNQPQHF; CDR3 DNA: TGTGCCAGCAGTTTGGGTTGGGAGGGGAGCAATCAGCCCCAGCATTTT
D gene: .; clone size: many; J gene: TRBJ2-1; V gene: TRBV20-1; CDR3 protein: CSARDRVVFNEQFF; CDR3 DNA: TGCAGTGCTAGAGATAGAGTAGTTTTCAATGAGCAGTTCTTC
D gene: .; clone size: many; J gene: TRBJ2-2; V gene: TRBV6-5; CDR3 protein: CASSYDLGPGELFF; CDR3 DNA: TGTGCCAGCAGTTACGACCTTGGGCCCGGGGAGCTGTTTTTT
D gene: .; clone size: many; J gene: TRBJ2-7; V gene: TRBV3-1; CDR3 protein: CASSQVITDYEQYF; CDR3 DNA: TGTGCCAGCAGCCAAGTGATAACGGACTACGAGCAGTACTTC
D gene: .; clone size: few; J gene: TRBJ2-3; V gene: TRBV12-3/TRBV12-4; CDR3 protein: CASTSGSRTDTQYF; CDR3 DNA: TGTGCCAGCACCTCCGGGTCCCGCACAGATACGCAGTATTTT
D gene: TRBD2; clone size: many; J gene: TRBJ2-7; V gene: TRBV7-2; CDR3 protein: CASSSGRWGEQYF; CDR3 DNA: TGTGCCAGCAGTAGCGGGAGGTGGGGCGAGCAGTACTTC
D gene: .; clone size: many; J gene: TRBJ2-1; V gene: TRBV12-3/TRBV12-4; CDR3 protein: CASSLARGRNEQFF; CDR3 DNA: TGTGCCAGCAGTTTAGCCCGGGGGCGGAATGAGCAGTTCTTC
D gene: TRBD1; clone size: many; J gene: TRBJ1-4; V gene: TRBV20-1; CDR3 protein: CSASLTGGREKLFF; CDR3 DNA: TGCAGTGCTAGCCTGACAGGGGGCCGTGAAAAACTGTTTTTT
D gene: .; clone size: many; J gene: TRBJ2-5; V gene: TRBV5-5; CDR3 protein: CASSLGIGARGPQETQYF; CDR3 DNA: TGTGCCAGCAGCTTGGGTATAGGGGCAAGGGGCCCACAAGAGACCCAGTACTTC
D gene: TRBD2; clone size: .; J gene: TRBJ2-1; V gene: TRBV19; CDR3 protein: CATIAGWGVSYNEQFF; CDR3 DNA: TGTGCCACCATAGCGGGGTGGGGAGTCTCCTACAATGAGCAGTTCTTC
D gene: TRBD2; clone size: many; J gene: TRBJ2-1; V gene: TRBV5-6; CDR3 protein: CASSLDGSGRAYEQFF; CDR3 DNA: TGTGCCAGCAGCTTGGATGGTAGCGGGAGGGCTTACGAGCAGTTCTTC
D gene: .; clone size: many; J gene: TRBJ2-3; V gene: TRBV5-5; CDR3 protein: CASSLGTIVYPSTDTQYF; CDR3 DNA: TGTGCCAGCAGCTTGGGGACTATCGTTTACCCTAGCACAGATACGCAGTATTTT
D gene: TRBD1; clone size: many; J gene: TRBJ2-7; V gene: TRBV28; CDR3 protein: CASSSLVDRTYEQYF; CDR3 DNA: TGTGCCAGCAGTTCGCTCGTGGACAGGACCTACGAGCAGTACTTC
D gene: TRBD2; clone size: few; J gene: TRBJ2-1; V gene: TRBV7-8; CDR3 protein: CASSFSGRADNEQFF; CDR3 DNA: TGTGCCAGCAGCTTTAGCGGGAGGGCCGACAATGAGCAGTTCTTC
D gene: TRBD1; clone size: .; J gene: TRBJ2-3; V gene: TRBV7-2; CDR3 protein: CASSLAGQRRSTDTQYF; CDR3 DNA: TGTGCCAGCAGCTTAGCGGGACAGCGTCGGTCCACAGATACGCAGTATTTT
D gene: .; clone size: many; J gene: TRBJ2-7; V gene: TRBV12-3/TRBV12-4; CDR3 protein: CASSRWGLLSGQYF; CDR3 DNA: TGTGCCAGCAGTCGGTGGGGCCTCCTATCAGGGCAGTACTTC
D gene: .; clone size: many; J gene: TRBJ1-1; V gene: TRBV5-1; CDR3 protein: CASSLEAEGAEAFF; CDR3 DNA: TGCGCCAGCAGCTTGGAGGCAGAGGGTGCTGAAGCTTTCTTT
D gene: .; clone size: .; J gene: TRBJ2-7; V gene: TRBV20-1; CDR3 protein: CSARDSGTPYEQYF; CDR3 DNA: TGCAGTGCTAGAGATTCCGGGACACCCTACGAGCAGTACTTC